Below are 24 T cell receptor beta chains sequenced from a single sample in a study of T cell responses to AZD1222 COVID-19 vaccine. The repertoire was sequenced with immunoSEQ multiplex PCR; TCRdb's copy has only in-frame clones and lacks some. This table holds 180,000 or so clones, 90% to 95% found once. The sequencing here drew on peripheral blood, taken on day 0 of AZD1222 vaccination. Receptors were obtained from an adult in good health.

This chain joins TRBV30 and TRBJ1-1; possible D gene TRBD1, 5 bases. CDR1 is GTSNPN, CDR2 SVGIG, per germline (reference sequence). This CDR3 has 12 residues. Trimming took 4 bases from V and 4 from J, leaving 10 bases between them. CDR3 nucleotide sequence: TGTGCCTGGAACCAGGGTACCACTGAAGCTTTCTTT. Translated: CAWNQGTTEAFF.

The chain recombines TRBV6-5 with TRBJ2-7, with D maybe TRBD1 (6 bases). CDR1 MNHEY and CDR2 SVGAGI come from the germline V gene. The CDR3 spans 12 residues. Trimming removed 4 bases at V and 5 bases at J, with 9 bases between. As DNA, the CDR3 is TGTGCCAGCAGTTCTACAGGGAACGAGCAGTACTTC. Amino acid sequence: CASSSTGNEQYF.

The gene calls are TRBV5-5 and TRBJ1-2; no clear D gene. Trimming shortened V by 0 bases and J by 8 bases, and 8 bases separated the two germline ends. Germline CDR1 and CDR2: SGHKS and YYEKEE (reference sequence). The CDR3 length is 12 residues. CDR3 in amino acids: CASSLGGYGYTF. CDR3 in DNA: TGTGCCAGCAGCTTGGGGGGATACGGCTACACCTTC.

The chain links TRBV14 to TRBJ2-1, with 8 bases lining up with TRBD2. The CDR3 contains 18 residues. CDR1 and CDR2 (germline): SGHDN, FVKESK. Trimming took 0 bases from V and 4 from J; bases not matched to a gene: 11. CDR3: CASSQEMERETPYNEQFF. The CDR3 bases are TGTGCCAGCAGCCAAGAAATGGAGCGGGAGACCCCATACAATGAGCAGTTCTTC.

V and J are TRBV10-1 and TRBJ1-3; D unclear. The length of the CDR3 is 12 residues. Germline V gene sequence: CDR1 WNHNN, CDR2 SYGVQD (reference sequence). Trimming took off 8 bases at V and 4 bases at J, with 9 bases between the two ends. The CDR3 is CASGGPGNTIYF. CDR3 sequence (DNA): TGCGCCAGCGGAGGACCGGGAAACACCATATATTTT.

This chain uses TRBV7-9 with TRBJ1-4; 11 bases align to TRBD1. Trimming cost V 5 bases and J 5 bases; bases outside gene matches: 4. Germline V gives CDR1 SEHNR, CDR2 FQNEAQ (reference sequence). This CDR3 region has 15 residues. The CDR3 DNA follows: TGTGCCAGCAGCGGACAGGGGGCACTCAATGAAAAACTGTTTTTT. As protein: CASSGQGALNEKLFF.

The chain has TRBV12-3 or TRBV12-4 and TRBJ1-5; D uncertain. Between the trimmed V and J ends, which lost 5 bases and 6 bases, there was a span of 11 bases. The CDR3 extends over 13 amino acids. The CDR3 bases are TGTGCCAGCAGTCCGGGATTTGCTCAGCCCCAGCATTTT. This codes for CASSPGFAQPQHF.

The chain uses TRBV11-2 and TRBJ2-7, with D tentatively TRBD2 (6 bases). V shed 6 bases and J shed 6 bases, with 24 bases lying between them. The germline CDR1 and CDR2 sequences are SGHAT and FQNNGV. The length of the CDR3 is 16 residues. The CDR3 coding sequence is TGTGCCAGCAGACTCCCAGGTCGGGGGAGAGGAGGCGAGCAGTACTTC. Amino acids: CASRLPGRGRGGEQYF.

The rearrangement joins TRBV30 to TRBJ1-1; maybe TRBD1 (6 bases). The germline V and J ends were trimmed by 2 bases and 1 base, with 17 bases remaining between them. CDR3 size: 16 residues. Germline V CDR1 and CDR2: GTSNPN, SVGIG (reference sequence). CDR3 sequence (DNA): TGTGCCTGGAGTCCTCTCTACAGGGCGGCGAACACTGAAGCTTTCTTT. As protein: CAWSPLYRAANTEAFF. The full variable domain, its missing parts supplied by reference TRBV30 and TRBJ1-1, is SQTIHQWPATLVQPVGSPLSLECTVEGTSNPNLYWYRQAAGRGLQLLFYSVGIGQISSEVPQNLSASRPQDRQFILSSKKLLLSDSGFYLCAWSPLYRAANTEAFFGQGTRLTVV.

The sample holds a few counts of this clone. The chain uses TRBV29-1 and TRBJ2-2; unclear D gene. Germline V gene lookup returns CDR1 SQVTM and CDR2 ANQGSEA. The CDR3 length is 12 residues. Trimming stripped 3 bases from V and 1 base from J, with 3 bases between. CDR3 residues: CSVEMNTGELFF. The CDR3 DNA follows: TGCAGCGTTGAGATGAACACCGGGGAGCTGTTTTTT.

The CDR3 here is CASSLPSGRPYEQYF. CDR3 nucleotide sequence: TGTGCCAGCAGCTTGCCTAGCGGGAGGCCTTACGAGCAGTACTTC. The genes are TRBV5-4 and TRBJ2-7; 11 bases match TRBD2. The germline gives CDR1 SGHNT, CDR2 YYREEE (reference sequence). Trimming cost V 1 base and J 4 bases; bases outside gene matches: 4. This CDR3 contains 15 residues.

The chain couples TRBV19 to TRBJ1-4, with TRBD1 matching 7 bases. CDR3 size: 13 residues. V was clipped by 7 bases and J by 4 bases; unmatched bases: 3. Germline CDR1 is LNHDA and CDR2 is SQIVND (reference sequence). CDR3 bases: TGTGCCAGTAAACAGGGGAATAATGAAAAACTGTTTTTT. Its protein is CASKQGNNEKLFF.

This clone was seen only a few times. The chain carries TRBV27 and TRBJ2-7; D tentatively fits TRBD1 or TRBD2 (5 bases each). This CDR3 is built from 14 residues. Per germline, CDR1 MNHEY and CDR2 SMNVEV (reference sequence). Trimming removed 7 bases from V and 3 bases from J, with 16 bases in between. CDR3 sequence (DNA): TGTGCCAGCACCCCCAGGGACCGATACTACGAGCAGTACTTC. Translated, it gives CASTPRDRYYEQYF.

V usage is TRBV5-1 and J usage is TRBJ2-7, with a possible D match to TRBD1 (6 bases). Trimming removed 4 bases at V and 3 bases at J, with 14 bases between. Germline V gene sequence: CDR1 SGHRS, CDR2 YFSETQ. There are 14 residues in the CDR3. CDR3 in amino acids: CASSPGGQLYEQYF. In DNA, the CDR3 is TGCGCCAGCAGCCCCGGTGGACAGCTCTACGAGCAGTACTTC.

The chain couples TRBV28 to TRBJ1-5; TRBD1 might be the D (5 bases). The germline gives CDR1 MDHEN, CDR2 SYDVKM. V lost 0 bases and J lost 0, with 15 bases in between. The length of the CDR3 is 18 residues. The CDR3 region has the DNA TGTGCCAGCAGTTTATGGGACAATCGAAATCCTAGCAATCAGCCCCAGCATTTT. Translation: CASSLWDNRNPSNQPQHF.

This clone was picked up a small number of times. Other DNA sequences from this sample encode an identical CDR3 as well. This chain joins TRBV6-5 and TRBJ2-5; D is ambiguous. V was cut by 2 bases and J by 5 bases, with 3 bases left in between. From germline, CDR1 is MNHEY and CDR2 SVGAGI. CDR3 length: 11 amino acids. The chain's CDR3 is CASSYGETQYF. Here the CDR3 DNA reads TGTGCCAGCAGTTACGGGGAGACCCAGTACTTC.

The chain joins TRBV27 to TRBJ1-2; 8 positions match TRBD1. The CDR3 extends over 15 amino acids. V lost 5 bases, J lost 8 bases, and 13 bases stayed unmatched. The germline V gene encodes CDR1 MNHEY and CDR2 SMNVEV (reference sequence). The CDR3 bases are TGTGCCAGCAGTGCTTTTAGGACAGGGTCGATGGGCTACACCTTC. Translated: CASSAFRTGSMGYTF.

This sequence joins TRBV28 and TRBJ1-5; 8 bases align to TRBD1. Germline V gene data show CDR1 as MDHEN and CDR2 as SYDVKM. With V trimmed by 3 bases and J by 4 bases, 5 bases remained unmatched. The CDR3 has 15 amino acids. CDR3 protein: CASSFLDRENQPQHF. CDR3 DNA: TGTGCCAGCAGTTTTTTGGACAGGGAAAATCAGCCCCAGCATTTT. The full variable domain, in which reference TRBV28 and TRBJ1-5 provide the parts outside the CDR3, is DVKVTQSSRYLVKRTGEKVFLECVQDMDHENMFWYRQDPGLGLRLIYFSYDVKMKEKGDIPEGYSVSREKKERFSLILESASTNQTSMYLCASSFLDRENQPQHFGDGTRLSIL.

V gene TRBV4-1 combines with J gene TRBJ1-3, with D hard to call. The germline V gene encodes CDR1 MGHRA and CDR2 YSYEKL. The CDR3 sequence is 13 residues long. Trimming stripped 1 base from V and 6 bases from J, with 7 bases between. The CDR3 protein is CASSQVEINTIYF. The CDR3 DNA reads TGCGCCAGCAGCCAAGTAGAGATAAACACCATATATTTT.

The chain joins TRBV3-1 (or the pseudogene TRBV3-2) to TRBJ2-7; the match to TRBD1 covers 7 bases. The CDR3 runs 15 residues. V was pared by 6 bases and J by 6 bases, with 14 bases of the junction left unmatched. Germline V gene sequence: CDR1 LGHDT, CDR2 YNNKEL (reference sequence). CDR3 protein: CASRRRTGGPCEQYF. DNA of the CDR3: TGTGCCAGCAGACGTCGGACAGGTGGACCGTGCGAGCAGTACTTC.

The rearrangement joins TRBV5-1 to TRBJ2-7; D may be TRBD2 (6 bases). The CDR3 consists of 14 residues. The germline gives CDR1 SGHRS, CDR2 YFSETQ. V gave up 3 bases and J gave up 4 bases, with 14 bases separating them. The DNA of the CDR3 is TGCGCCAGCAGCTCCGGACTACCCCCTTACGAGCAGTACTTC. This translates into CASSSGLPPYEQYF. Drawing the rest from reference TRBV5-1 and TRBJ2-7, the complete variable domain is KAGVTQTPRYLIKTRGQQVTLSCSPISGHRSVSWYQQTPGQGLQFLFEYFSETQRNKGNFPGRFSGRQFSNSRSEMNVSTLELGDSALYLCASSSGLPPYEQYFGPGTRLTVT.

The chain has TRBV2 and TRBJ1-1; the D is unclear. V was cut by 5 bases and J by 3 bases, with 10 bases left in between. This CDR3 has 13 residues. Germline V gene sequence: CDR1 SNHLY, CDR2 FYNNEI. This CDR3 reads CASSKEWDTEAFF. The CDR3 DNA reads TGTGCCAGCAGTAAGGAATGGGACACTGAAGCTTTCTTT.

This chain joins TRBV5-1 and TRBJ1-5; a possible D gene is TRBD1 (6 bases). V was pared by 4 bases and J by 7 bases, with 18 bases between. The CDR3 has 15 residues. From germline, CDR1 is SGHRS and CDR2 YFSETQ. CDR3 DNA sequence: TGCGCCAGCAGCAGAAGTCCAGGGGAAGGACAGCCCCAGCATTTT. This encodes CASSRSPGEGQPQHF.

The count of this clone is one. This chain uses TRBV3-1 (or the pseudogene TRBV3-2) with TRBJ2-1, with 11 bases matching TRBD2. This CDR3 is 14 amino acids long. J was trimmed by 9 bases and V by 4 bases; bases with no gene match: 5. The germline V gene has CDR1 LGHDT and CDR2 YNNKEL (reference sequence). DNA for the CDR3: TGTGCCAGCAGCCCCGGGACTAGCGGAATTGAGCAGTTCTTC. Its protein product is CASSPGTSGIEQFF.